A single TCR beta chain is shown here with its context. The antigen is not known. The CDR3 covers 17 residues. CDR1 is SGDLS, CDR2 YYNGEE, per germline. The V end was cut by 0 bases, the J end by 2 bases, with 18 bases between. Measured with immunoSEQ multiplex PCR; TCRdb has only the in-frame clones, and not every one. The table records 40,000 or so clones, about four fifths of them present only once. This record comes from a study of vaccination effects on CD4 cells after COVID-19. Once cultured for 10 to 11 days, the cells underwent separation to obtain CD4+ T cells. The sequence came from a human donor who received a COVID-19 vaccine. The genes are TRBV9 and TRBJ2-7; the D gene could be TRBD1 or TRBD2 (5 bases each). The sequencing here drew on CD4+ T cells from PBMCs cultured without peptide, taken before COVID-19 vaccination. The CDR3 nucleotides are TGTGCCAGCAGCGTAGAAGATAATAGGCTGGGACCCTACGAGCAGTACTTC. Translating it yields CASSVEDNRLGPYEQYF.